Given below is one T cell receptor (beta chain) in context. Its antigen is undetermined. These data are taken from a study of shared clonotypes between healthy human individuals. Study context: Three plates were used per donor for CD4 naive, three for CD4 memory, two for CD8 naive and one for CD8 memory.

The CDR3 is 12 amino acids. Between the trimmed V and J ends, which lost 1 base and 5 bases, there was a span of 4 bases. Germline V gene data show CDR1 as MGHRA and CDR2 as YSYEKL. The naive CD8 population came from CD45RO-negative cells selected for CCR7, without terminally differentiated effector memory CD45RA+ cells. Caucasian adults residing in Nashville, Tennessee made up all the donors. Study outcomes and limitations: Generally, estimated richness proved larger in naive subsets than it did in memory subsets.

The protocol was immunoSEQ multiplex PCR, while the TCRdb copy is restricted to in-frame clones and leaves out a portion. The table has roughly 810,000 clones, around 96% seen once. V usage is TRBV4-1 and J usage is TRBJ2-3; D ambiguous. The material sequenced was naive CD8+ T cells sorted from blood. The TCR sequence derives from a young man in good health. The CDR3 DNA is TGCGCCAGCAGCCAAGCCAGAGATACGCAGTATTTT. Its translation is CASSQARDTQYF.